This T cell receptor beta chain was captured by sequencing in a study of tumor-infiltrating lymphocytes in primary liver carcinoma. Whole-study context: Participating patients were men and women between 30 and 69 years old. Maximum tumor diameters ranged from roughly 4.2 to 10 cm, stage T1-T3 N0M0.

Whole-study findings and limits: Pairs comparing tumor with adjacent tissue or blood overlapped less than pairs drawn from tumor regions. With p = 0.039, the top-250-clone fraction in tumors significantly exceeded that in blood.

Constant-region priming of 500 ng total RNA yielded TCR beta cDNA. Generation of the TCR beta libraries relied on three nested multiplex PCR rounds using slightly modified ARM-PCR. Investigators reported that the first two PCR rounds, at roughly 10 cycles each, used TRBV1-TRBV30 forward primers with a C-beta reverse primer. TCRdb called the multiplex PCR reads again in MiXCR, with one record for every CDR3 protein. Altogether approximately 330,000 distinct CDR3 sequences are present, 65% being singletons, with the ten largest covering under 8.5%. Remarks on this clonotype: What it binds is not known.

The V end was cut by 4 bases, the J end by 0 bases, with 13 bases between. The V gene's germline CDR1 is MNHNY and CDR2 SVGAGI (reference sequence). The CDR3 extends over 15 amino acids. Out of unsorted whole blood came the blood RNA, and germline DNA was extracted as well. This clonotype originated in a man aged 40-50 years with primary liver carcinoma and hepatitis B virus infection. Sequenced sample: peripheral blood. The chain links TRBV6-6 to TRBJ2-7; D gene uncertain. CDR3: CASSSSTLSSYEQYF. CDR3 nucleotide sequence: TGTGCCAGCAGTTCCTCGACTTTGAGCTCCTACGAGCAGTACTTC.